This record looks at one TCR beta chain sequence and its context. CDR1 LNHDA and CDR2 SQIVND come from the germline V gene (reference sequence). The CDR3 is made up of 18 amino acids. Germline trimming cut 7 bases from V and 4 bases from J; bases unmatched to any gene: 11. This specimen comes from a study of T cell responses to AZD1222 COVID-19 vaccine. Sequencing was performed with immunoSEQ multiplex PCR; in TCRdb, only in-frame clones are kept and a portion is missing. The table shows more than 85,000 clones, with 88% occurring only once. The TCR sequence derives from an adult in good health. The V and J genes are TRBV19 and TRBJ2-3; 16 bases map to TRBD2. This specimen consisted of peripheral blood, obtained on day 0 of AZD1222 vaccination. The CDR3 DNA is TGTGCCAGTACCATGGCGGGACTAGCGGGAGGGCCGGCAGATACGCAGTATTTT. Residues: CASTMAGLAGGPADTQYF.